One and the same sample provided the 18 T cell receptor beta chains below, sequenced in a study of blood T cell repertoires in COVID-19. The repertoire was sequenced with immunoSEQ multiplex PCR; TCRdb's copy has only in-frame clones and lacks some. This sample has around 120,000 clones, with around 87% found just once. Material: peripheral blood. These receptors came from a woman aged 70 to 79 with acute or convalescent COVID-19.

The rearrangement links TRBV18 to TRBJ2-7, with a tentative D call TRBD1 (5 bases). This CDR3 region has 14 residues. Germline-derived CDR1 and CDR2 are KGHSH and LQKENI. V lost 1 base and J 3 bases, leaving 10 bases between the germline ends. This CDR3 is CASSPQGTGYEQYF. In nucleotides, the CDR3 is TGTGCCAGCTCACCACAGGGAACAGGCTACGAGCAGTACTTC.

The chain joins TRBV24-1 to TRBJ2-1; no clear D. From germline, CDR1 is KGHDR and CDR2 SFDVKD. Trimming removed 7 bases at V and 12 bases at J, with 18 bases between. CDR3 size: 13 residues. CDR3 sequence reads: CATSDVDTKWQFF. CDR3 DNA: TGTGCCACCAGCGACGTAGACACGAAATGGCAGTTCTTC.

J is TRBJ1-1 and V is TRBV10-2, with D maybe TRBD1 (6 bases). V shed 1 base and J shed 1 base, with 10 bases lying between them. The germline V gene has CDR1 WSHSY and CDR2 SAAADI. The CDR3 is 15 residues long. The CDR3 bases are TGCGCCAGCAGTGAGTGGCAGGGGACGAACACTGAAGCTTTCTTT. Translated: CASSEWQGTNTEAFF.

The CDR3 protein is CASGQGTGGVSQEKLFF. The CDR3 coding sequence is TGCGCCAGCGGTCAAGGGACAGGGGGCGTGAGCCAAGAAAAACTGTTTTTT. The V call is TRBV5-1, the J call TRBJ1-4, with 12 bases that match TRBD1. CDR1 is SGHRS and CDR2 is YFSETQ in the germline V gene. Trimming at V came to 7 bases and at J to 8 bases, leaving 15 bases not matched to a gene. The CDR3 spans 17 residues.

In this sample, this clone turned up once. The CDR3 here is CATSESGQGVIEQYF. CDR3 in DNA: TGTGCCACCAGTGAGTCGGGACAGGGGGTCATAGAGCAGTACTTC. The gene calls are TRBV24-1 and TRBJ2-7; 11 nucleotides line up with TRBD1. The CDR3 spans 15 residues. The germline V gene encodes CDR1 KGHDR and CDR2 SFDVKD. V shed 4 bases, J shed 7 bases, and the junction held 8 bases outside the gene matches.

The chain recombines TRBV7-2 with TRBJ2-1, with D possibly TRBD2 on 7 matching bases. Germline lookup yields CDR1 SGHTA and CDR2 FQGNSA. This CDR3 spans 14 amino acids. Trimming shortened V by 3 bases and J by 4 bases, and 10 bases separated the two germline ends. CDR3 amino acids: CASSFGGLYNEQFF. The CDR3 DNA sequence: TGTGCCAGCAGCTTCGGGGGGCTTTACAATGAGCAGTTCTTC.

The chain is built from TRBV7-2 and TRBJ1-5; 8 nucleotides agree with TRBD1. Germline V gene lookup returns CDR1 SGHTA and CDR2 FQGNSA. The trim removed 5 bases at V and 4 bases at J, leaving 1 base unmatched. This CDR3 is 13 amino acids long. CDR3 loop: CASSGDRNQPQHF. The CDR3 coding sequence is TGTGCCAGCAGCGGGGACAGGAATCAGCCCCAGCATTTT. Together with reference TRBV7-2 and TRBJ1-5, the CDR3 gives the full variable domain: GAGVSQSPSNKVTEKGKDVELRCDPISGHTALYWYRQSLGQGLEFLIYFQGNSAPDKSGLPSDRFSAERTGGSVSTLTIQRTQQEDSAVYLCASSGDRNQPQHFGDGTRLSIL.

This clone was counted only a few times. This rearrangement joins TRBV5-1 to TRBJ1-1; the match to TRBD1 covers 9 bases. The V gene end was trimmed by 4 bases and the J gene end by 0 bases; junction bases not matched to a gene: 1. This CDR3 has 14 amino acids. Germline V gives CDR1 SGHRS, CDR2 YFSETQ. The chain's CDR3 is CASSGTGLNTEAFF. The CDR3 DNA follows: TGCGCCAGCAGCGGGACAGGGTTGAACACTGAAGCTTTCTTT.

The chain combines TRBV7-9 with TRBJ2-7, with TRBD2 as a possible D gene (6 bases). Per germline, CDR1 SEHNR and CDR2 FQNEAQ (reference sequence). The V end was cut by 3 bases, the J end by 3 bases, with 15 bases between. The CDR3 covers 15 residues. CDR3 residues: CASSLADLAIYEQYF. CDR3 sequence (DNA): TGTGCCAGCAGCTTGGCTGATCTAGCGATCTACGAGCAGTACTTC.

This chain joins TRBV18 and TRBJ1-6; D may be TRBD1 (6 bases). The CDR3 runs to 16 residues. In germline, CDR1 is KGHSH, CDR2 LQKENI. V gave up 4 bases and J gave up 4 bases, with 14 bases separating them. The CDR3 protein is CASSQGTQGYNSPLHF. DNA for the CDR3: TGTGCCAGCTCACAGGGAACACAGGGTTATAATTCACCCCTCCACTTT.

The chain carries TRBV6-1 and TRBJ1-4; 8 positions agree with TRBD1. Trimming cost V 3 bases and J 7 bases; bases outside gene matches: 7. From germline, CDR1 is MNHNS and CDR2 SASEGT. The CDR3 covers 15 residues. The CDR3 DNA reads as TGTGCCAGCAGTGAGGACAGGGTCCTCGGTGAAAAACTGTTTTTT. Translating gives CASSEDRVLGEKLFF.

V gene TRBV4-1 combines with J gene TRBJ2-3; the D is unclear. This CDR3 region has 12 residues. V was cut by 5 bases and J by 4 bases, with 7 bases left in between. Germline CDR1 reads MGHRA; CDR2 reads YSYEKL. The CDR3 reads CASSARSDTQYF. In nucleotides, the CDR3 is TGCGCCAGCAGCGCACGGTCAGATACGCAGTATTTT.

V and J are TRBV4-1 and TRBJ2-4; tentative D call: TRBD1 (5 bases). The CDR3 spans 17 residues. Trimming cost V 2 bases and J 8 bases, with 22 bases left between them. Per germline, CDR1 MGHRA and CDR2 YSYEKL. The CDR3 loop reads CASSQSRAATSGDIQYF. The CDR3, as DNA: TGCGCCAGCAGCCAATCCAGGGCAGCTACTTCTGGGGACATTCAGTACTTC.

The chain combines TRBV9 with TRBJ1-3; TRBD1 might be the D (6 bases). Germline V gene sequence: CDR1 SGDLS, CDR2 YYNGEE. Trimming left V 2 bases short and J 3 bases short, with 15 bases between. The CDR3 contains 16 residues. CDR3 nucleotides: TGTGCCAGCAGCGTCGAAGGGGGATTCTTTGGAAACACCATATATTTT. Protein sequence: CASSVEGGFFGNTIYF.

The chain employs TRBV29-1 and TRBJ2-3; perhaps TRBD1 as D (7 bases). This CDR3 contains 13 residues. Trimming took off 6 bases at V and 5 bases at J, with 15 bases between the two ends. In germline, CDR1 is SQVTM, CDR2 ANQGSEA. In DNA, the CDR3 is TGCAGCGTCGTGGAGGGGGCGGGAGATACGCAGTATTTT. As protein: CSVVEGAGDTQYF.

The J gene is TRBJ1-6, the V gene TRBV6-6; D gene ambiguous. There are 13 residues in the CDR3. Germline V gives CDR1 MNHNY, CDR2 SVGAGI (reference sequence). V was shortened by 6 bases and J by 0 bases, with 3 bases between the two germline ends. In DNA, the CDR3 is TGTGCCAGCAGCCGCTCCTATAATTCACCCCTCCACTTT. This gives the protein CASSRSYNSPLHF.

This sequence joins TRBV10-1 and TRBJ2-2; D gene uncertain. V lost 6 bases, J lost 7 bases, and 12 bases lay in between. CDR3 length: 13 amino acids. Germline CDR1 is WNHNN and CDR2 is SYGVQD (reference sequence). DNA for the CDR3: TGCGCCAGCAGCCCCTGGGCCGGCGGGGAGCTGTTTTTT. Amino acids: CASSPWAGGELFF.

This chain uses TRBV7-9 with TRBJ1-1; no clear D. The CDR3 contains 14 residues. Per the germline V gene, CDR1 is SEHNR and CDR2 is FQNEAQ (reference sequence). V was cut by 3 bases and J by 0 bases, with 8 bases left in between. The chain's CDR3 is CASSFPGVNTEAFF. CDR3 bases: TGTGCCAGCAGCTTCCCCGGAGTGAACACTGAAGCTTTCTTT.